The rows below give T cell receptor beta chains drawn from one sample of a study of tumor and adjacent non-tumor tissue in lung cancer. TCRdb passed the multiplex PCR reads through MiXCR, listing each CDR3 protein once. The sample carries more than 95,000 distinct CDR3 sequences, 66% recorded once. Source material: lung tumor tissue. The source of these receptors is a young man with non-small cell lung cancer. CDR3s include the opening cysteine and the closing phenylalanine or tryptophan. A D gene is named only where the DNA matches it firmly. Size is omitted from some rows. Given values are once, few, many or a class for expanded clones.

TGTGCCAGCAAACTTGGGGGGACTAGCACCGGGAAGCTGTTTTTT	CASKLGGTSTGKLFF	NA	TRBJ2-2	TRBV12-3/TRBV12-4	TRBD2
TGTGCCAGCACTCCCACACCTGGCATTGAGCAGTTCTTC	CASTPTPGIEQFF	once	TRBJ2-1	TRBV11-3	NA
TGCGCCAGCAGCTTGCTAGAGGGAGAGACCCAGTACTTC	CASSLLEGETQYF	NA	TRBJ2-5	TRBV5-1	NA
TGCGCCAGTAGCCACCCACGGACAGAAACGCAGTATTTT	CASSHPRTETQYF	NA	TRBJ2-3	TRBV4-1	NA
TGTGCCAGCAGCTCCCAGGGCAAGGGGAGCTCCTACGAGCAGTACTTC	CASSSQGKGSSYEQYF	many	TRBJ2-7	TRBV11-2	NA
TGCAGCGTTGAACTCGGGGGGCAGTTCTTC	CSVELGGQFF	NA	TRBJ2-1	TRBV29-1	NA
TGCAGTCCAAAAGACAGGCTTAATGAAAAACTGTTTTTT	CSPKDRLNEKLFF	few	TRBJ1-4	TRBV20-1	NA
TGTGCCAGCGGCTTAAGTAACGCCGGGACACTTTACCAAGAGACCCAGTACTTC	CASGLSNAGTLYQETQYF	NA	TRBJ2-5	TRBV5-4	NA
TGTGCCAGCAGCTTGGATATCGGACAGGGACGAGAGCAGTTCTTC	CASSLDIGQGREQFF	many	TRBJ2-1	TRBV5-5	TRBD1
TGTGCCAGCAGCCAGTCCCGGGGGGCCCAAGAGACCCAGTACTTC	CASSQSRGAQETQYF	many	TRBJ2-5	TRBV11-2	NA
TGCAGCGTCGCAGATACCCCGAGGCACGAGCAGTACTTC	CSVADTPRHEQYF	NA	TRBJ2-7	TRBV29-1	NA
TGCAGTGTTAGGGTATGGGGGGCACTGAACACTGAAGCTTTCTTT	CSVRVWGALNTEAFF	NA	TRBJ1-1	TRBV20-1	NA
TGTGCCAGCAGCGAGGGTCGGGGACGCGAAAAACTGTTTTTT	CASSEGRGREKLFF	NA	TRBJ1-4	TRBV9	NA
TGTGCCAGCAGCTCCGAAATTGCGCGGGGGACCGGGGAGCTGTTTTTT	CASSSEIARGTGELFF	NA	TRBJ2-2	TRBV13	TRBD2
TGTGCCACCAGTGATTCGACAGGGATGGATTCACCCCTCCACTTT	CATSDSTGMDSPLHF	NA	TRBJ1-6	TRBV24-1	TRBD1
TGCACTGCAGACCAGCCAAGGGAGACCCAGTACTTC	CTADQPRETQYF	NA	TRBJ2-5	TRBV20-1	NA
TGCAGTGCTAGCGGGAGGTTCACCGGGGAGCGATTTTTT	CSASGRFTGERFF	NA	TRBJ2-2	TRBV20-1	TRBD2
TGCAGTGTGTTGGGGCGGGGTACGGATACGCAGTATTTT	CSVLGRGTDTQYF	many	TRBJ2-3	TRBV20-1	NA
TGTGCCAGCAGTTTCGGCAGCACAGGGGGCTACATCGAGGCTTTCTTT	CASSFGSTGGYIEAFF	NA	TRBJ1-1	TRBV12-3/TRBV12-4	TRBD1
TGTGCCAGTAGCCGAACCTCGGAGACAGGGGGCAGCTATGGCTACACCTTC	CASSRTSETGGSYGYTF	NA	TRBJ1-2	TRBV11-2	TRBD1
TGTGCTAGCAGCTTACGGACAGGGACCGGGGAGCTGCTTTTT	CASSLRTGTGELLF	NA	TRBJ2-2	TRBV11-2	TRBD1
TGTGCCAGCAGCACCCGCCCGAGAGAACAAGAGACCCAGTACTTC	CASSTRPREQETQYF	NA	TRBJ2-5	TRBV11-2	NA
TGCACCAGCAGCCAAGTAAGGGGTTACCTCATGGGTGATGGCTACACCTTC	CTSSQVRGYLMGDGYTF	NA	TRBJ1-2	TRBV4-3	NA
TGTGTCAGCAGTGAAGTGTTCCATACTGAAGCTTTCTTT	CVSSEVFHTEAFF	NA	TRBJ1-1	TRBV6-1	NA
TGTGCCAGTAGGGCTGGGATAGGGAACGAGCAGTTCTTC	CASRAGIGNEQFF	NA	TRBJ2-1	TRBV6-1	NA
TGCAGTGATAGAGATTGGACAGATGGGGACTACACCTTC	CSDRDWTDGDYTF	NA	TRBJ1-2	TRBV20-1	NA
TGCGCCAGCAGCCAAGAAGGGAGAGGGGCTAGCACAGATACGCAGTATTTT	CASSQEGRGASTDTQYF	NA	TRBJ2-3	TRBV4-3	NA
TGTGCCAGCAGTTTAGGTTTGGGACTAGGGTCCTACAATGAGCAGTTCTTC	CASSLGLGLGSYNEQFF	many	TRBJ2-1	TRBV12-3/TRBV12-4	TRBD2
TGTGCCAGCAGCCCGAGTCCGAGCGGACGAGAGACCCAGTACTTC	CASSPSPSGRETQYF	many	TRBJ2-5	TRBV5-6	NA
TGTGCCAGCAGTTTAGTGGGGACCCTATCTGGGGCCAACATCCTGACTTTC	CASSLVGTLSGANILTF	once	TRBJ2-6	TRBV12-3/TRBV12-4	NA
TGCAGTGCTAGAGATCTTGGAGAGTCTAACAAGCAGTACTTC	CSARDLGESNKQYF	NA	TRBJ2-7	TRBV20-1	NA
TGTGCCTCCCTGGCTGGAAACACCATATATTTT	CASLAGNTIYF	many	TRBJ1-3	TRBV12-3/TRBV12-4	NA
TGTGCTAGTGGTTTGGTGACTCGGGGGGAGAGCACAGATATGCAGTATTTT	CASGLVTRGESTDMQYF	NA	TRBJ2-3	TRBV12-5	TRBD2
TGTGCCAGCAGTCAGACAGGGGTCATCGAGGAGTACTTC	CASSQTGVIEEYF	NA	TRBJ2-7	TRBV12-3/TRBV12-4	TRBD1
TGTGCCAGCAGTTACGGGCCGACTAATAGAAGAATTTCTGCGGAGACTCGGTATTTC	CASSYGPTNRRISAETRYF	NA	TRBJ2-5	TRBV6-2/TRBV6-3	NA
TGCAGTGCTAGCAAACAGGGGGAAGAGTCCTACGAGCAGTACTTC	CSASKQGEESYEQYF	many	TRBJ2-7	TRBV20-1	TRBD1
TGCATCGGGGAGGGGGGGAATGGCTACACCTTC	CIGEGGNGYTF	NA	TRBJ1-2	TRBV29-1	NA
TGCAACGGAGGGGGGGACACAGATACGCAGTATTTT	CNGGGDTDTQYF	NA	TRBJ2-3	TRBV29-1	NA
TGTGCCAGCAGCCACCCTGTGGGTTTTGCGGGAGCTGTTAATGAGCAGTTCTTC	CASSHPVGFAGAVNEQFF	once	TRBJ2-1	TRBV11-1	TRBD2
TGCAGTTCTAGAGTTGGGGGGCAGTACGAGCAGTTCTTC	CSSRVGGQYEQFF	NA	TRBJ2-1	TRBV20-1	NA
TGTGCCAGCAGTGTCCGGCCTAATGAAAAACTGTTTTTT	CASSVRPNEKLFF	once	TRBJ1-4	TRBV25-1	NA
TGTGCCAGCAGCTCGACGGGACAGGGACCGGCTACCGGGGAGCTGTTTTTT	CASSSTGQGPATGELFF	NA	TRBJ2-2	TRBV7-8	TRBD1
TGCAGTGCCAGTGGACTAGAGCAAAGCACAGATACGCAGTATTTT	CSASGLEQSTDTQYF	NA	TRBJ2-3	TRBV20-1	TRBD2
TGTGCGAGCAGCCCCCATTTGAACGCTGAAGCTTTCTTT	CASSPHLNAEAFF	NA	TRBJ1-1	TRBV4-2	NA
TGTGCCAGCAGCTGGGCATCCCGGGAGCTGTTTTTT	CASSWASRELFF	NA	TRBJ2-2	TRBV11-3	NA
TGTGCCCGGGGGCTAGCGGGGAACTCTGGGGCCAACGTCCTGACTTTC	CARGLAGNSGANVLTF	NA	TRBJ2-6	TRBV5-6	TRBD2
TGCGCCAGTAGCCAAGATATCTACAGGGGGGGCACTGAAGCTTCCTTT	CASSQDIYRGGTEASF	NA	TRBJ1-1	TRBV4-1	TRBD1
TGCAGTGCTAGAGAAGTCGGTCCGCACACCTGGGAGCTGTTTTTT	CSAREVGPHTWELFF	NA	TRBJ2-2	TRBV20-1	NA
TGCAGCGTGGCCCCGAGGCGCTTCGAGCAGTACTTC	CSVAPRRFEQYF	NA	TRBJ2-7	TRBV29-1	NA
TGTGCCAGCAGCCAAGCAGAACTAGCGGGGGGGGACCATGAGCAGTTCTTC	CASSQAELAGGDHEQFF	many	TRBJ2-1	TRBV16	TRBD2
TGTGACAGCAGTTACGTCTCTGGGGCCAACGTCCTAACTTTC	CDSSYVSGANVLTF	NA	TRBJ2-6	TRBV6-5	NA
TGCAGTGCGTCGGGGGGGTACGAGGAGTACTTC	CSASGGYEEYF	NA	TRBJ2-7	TRBV20-1	TRBD2
TGTGCTAGCAGCTTAGGAGCGACCCTCTACAATGAGCAGTTCTTC	CASSLGATLYNEQFF	NA	TRBJ2-1	TRBV7-7	NA
TGCAGTGCTAGATGTGTAGGGGGTCACAATGAGCAGTTCTTC	CSARCVGGHNEQFF	NA	TRBJ2-1	TRBV20-1	NA
TGTGCCAGGAGCTTAACGGGACTCGCCGGGGCCAATGAAAAACTGATTTTT	CARSLTGLAGANEKLIF	NA	TRBJ1-4	TRBV11-1	NA
TGCAGCGTTACGAAGGCCGACATTCAGTACTTC	CSVTKADIQYF	many	TRBJ2-4	TRBV29-1	NA
TGTGCCACCGCATCGGGGTGGGGCTCTGGGGCCAACGTCCTGACTTTC	CATASGWGSGANVLTF	NA	TRBJ2-6	TRBV10-3	NA
TGTGCCATCAATCCGGGACAGGGCTACGAGCAGTACTTC	CAINPGQGYEQYF	many	TRBJ2-7	TRBV10-3	TRBD1
TGTGCCAGCAGCTTGGGCCATAATTCACCCCTCCACTTT	CASSLGHNSPLHF	many	TRBJ1-6	TRBV5-6	NA